A single sample gave rise to the 29 T cell receptor beta chains below, sequenced in a study of blood T cells in healthy people across ages. Through a sample-barcoded 5' primer and a J-beta primer mix, a second PCR was run for roughly 6 to 12 cycles. Each CDR3 protein is one row after TCRdb ran MiXCR on the 5' RACE reads. Among about 730,000 distinct CDR3 sequences, more than 40% were seen once, and the ten largest hold 20% to 25%. Sequenced input: blood. Source of these receptors: a woman between 55 and 75 years old in good health.

The chain links TRBV6-2 or TRBV6-3 to TRBJ2-3; D may be TRBD1 (6 bases). V dropped 6 bases and J dropped 7 bases, with 14 bases sitting between them. The germline CDR1 and CDR2 sequences are MNHEY and SVGEGT. This CDR3 spans 13 amino acids. CDR3 sequence: CASRGTGTYTQYF. For the CDR3, the DNA is TGTGCCAGCAGAGGAACAGGGACATATACGCAGTATTTT.

This clonotype came up many times. This chain uses TRBV3-1 with TRBJ2-1; D is unclear. CDR3 size: 14 residues. The V and J ends lost 2 bases and 7 bases respectively, with 12 bases between them. Germline lookup yields CDR1 LGHDT and CDR2 YNNKEL (reference sequence). This CDR3 is CASSQWSQANEQFF. CDR3 DNA: TGTGCCAGCAGCCAATGGTCTCAAGCAAATGAGCAGTTCTTC.

V gene TRBV6-2 or TRBV6-3 combines with J gene TRBJ2-1; 10 nucleotides match TRBD2. The CDR3 sequence is 17 residues long. Germline V gene sequence: CDR1 MNHEY, CDR2 SVGEGT. V lost 5 bases and J lost 8; bases outside the gene matches: 15. CDR3: CASSPPPSGSLGDEQFF. CDR3 nucleotide sequence: TGTGCCAGCAGTCCGCCCCCTAGCGGGAGCCTCGGGGATGAGCAGTTCTTC.

This clonotype appeared a few times. The chain uses TRBV20-1 and TRBJ1-4, with unresolved D. V was shortened by 2 bases and J by 5 bases, with 15 bases between the two germline ends. This CDR3 region has 15 residues. Germline assignment: CDR1 DFQATT and CDR2 SNEGSKA (reference sequence). The CDR3 loop reads CSARYSRQSNEKLFF. DNA of the CDR3: TGCAGTGCTAGATATTCCCGGCAGTCCAATGAAAAACTGTTTTTT.

The chain carries TRBV5-1 and TRBJ2-3; D not certain. Trimming pared 2 bases from V and 1 base from J, leaving 11 bases between. This CDR3 is built from 15 residues. Germline V gene data show CDR1 as SGHRS and CDR2 as YFSETQ. CDR3 residues: CASSFVGFGTDTQYF. The CDR3, as DNA: TGCGCCAGCAGCTTCGTAGGGTTTGGCACAGATACGCAGTATTTT.

V usage is TRBV3-1 and J usage is TRBJ2-1; 12 bases are shared with TRBD2. Germline V gene data show CDR1 as LGHDT and CDR2 as YNNKEL (reference sequence). This CDR3 spans 18 amino acids. Trimming cost V 1 base and J 0 bases; bases outside gene matches: 4. DNA of the CDR3: TGTGCCAGCAGCCAAGGACTAGCGGGAGATCGCTCCTACAATGAGCAGTTCTTC. It encodes CASSQGLAGDRSYNEQFF.

In its sample, this clonotype was seen a few times. V and J are TRBV6-4 and TRBJ2-3, with D possibly being TRBD2 (6 bases). The germline V and J ends were trimmed by 6 bases and 5 bases, with 15 bases remaining between them. The CDR3 consists of 14 residues. Germline V lookup: CDR1 MRHNA, CDR2 SNTAGT. CDR3 bases: TGTGCCAGCAGCCGGGACTCAGCCAGAGATACGCAGTATTTT. It specifies CASSRDSARDTQYF.

A word on this clonotype: The junction and the germline gene differ at one end; a read error may be behind it. The chain uses TRBV5-1 and TRBJ2-1, with 12 positions matching TRBD1. Germline V lookup: CDR1 SGHRS, CDR2 YFSETQ. The CDR3 loop spans 16 amino acids. The CDR3 DNA follows: TGCGCCAGCAGCCCGGGGACAGGGGGCCCCTACAATGAGCAGTCCTTC. This encodes CASSPGTGGPYNEQSF.

This clonotype was seen more than once but under ten times. The chain is built from TRBV29-1 and TRBJ1-4; D might be TRBD1 (5 bases). The CDR3 has 15 residues. V dropped 1 base and J dropped 0 bases, with 9 bases sitting between them. The V gene's germline CDR1 is SQVTM and CDR2 ANQGSEA. The CDR3 spells CSVEGTTATNEKLFF. DNA of the CDR3: TGCAGCGTTGAAGGGACGACAGCAACTAATGAAAAACTGTTTTTT.

This chain connects TRBV7-9 to TRBJ2-7; 8 bases are shared with TRBD2. V shed 4 bases, J shed 0 bases, and the junction held 8 bases outside the gene matches. Germline loops: CDR1 SEHNR, CDR2 FQNEAQ (reference sequence). The CDR3 extends over 16 amino acids. This chain's CDR3 is CASSSPTSGNSYEQYF. For the CDR3, the DNA is TGTGCCAGCAGCTCCCCTACTAGCGGCAACTCCTACGAGCAGTACTTC.

In this sample, this clonotype turned up many times. The genes are TRBV7-9 and TRBJ1-6; D uncertain. This CDR3 contains 14 residues. CDR1 and CDR2 (germline): SEHNR, FQNEAQ (reference sequence). Between the trimmed V and J ends, which lost 5 bases and 5 bases, there was a span of 10 bases. The CDR3 region is CASSPSLDNSPLHF. CDR3 DNA: TGTGCCAGCAGCCCGTCTTTGGATAATTCACCCCTCCACTTT.

The rearrangement uses TRBV9 and TRBJ1-1, with 7 bases fitting TRBD1. The trim removed 4 bases at V and 0 bases at J, leaving 3 bases unmatched. Germline CDR1 reads SGDLS; CDR2 reads YYNGEE. This CDR3 spans 14 amino acids. The CDR3 DNA follows: TGTGCCAGCAGCACAGGGGTCCTGAACACTGAAGCTTTCTTT. Translation gives CASSTGVLNTEAFF.

The chain joins TRBV27 to TRBJ2-2, with 9 bases aligning to TRBD1. There are 17 residues in the CDR3. The trim removed 2 bases at V and 4 bases at J, leaving 8 bases unmatched. Germline V gene data show CDR1 as MNHEY and CDR2 as SMNVEV (reference sequence). DNA for the CDR3: TGTGCCAGCAGTTTACCGGCCCAGGGACAGGGCACCGGGGAGCTGTTTTTT. This gives the protein CASSLPAQGQGTGELFF.

There are many counts of this clonotype. This chain uses TRBV2 with TRBJ1-5; 9 nucleotides align to TRBD1. Trimming took 5 bases from V and 7 from J; bases not matched to a gene: 6. CDR3 size: 14 residues. Germline V gene lookup returns CDR1 SNHLY and CDR2 FYNNEI. The CDR3 sequence is CASSRTGGEQPQHF. DNA for the CDR3: TGTGCCAGCAGTCGAACAGGGGGCGAACAGCCCCAGCATTTT.

The chain joins TRBV6-5 to TRBJ2-1; D remains ambiguous. The ends were cut back, 7 bases at V and 4 bases at J, with 14 bases in the middle. This CDR3 contains 14 residues. The germline V gene has CDR1 MNHEY and CDR2 SVGAGI. DNA of the CDR3: TGTGCCAGCACGGCCTTTTTGGGTTACAATGAGCAGTTCTTC. This codes for CASTAFLGYNEQFF.

There are a few counts of this clonotype. The gene calls are TRBV20-1 and TRBJ2-1, with TRBD2 as a possible D gene (6 bases). Germline V gene lookup returns CDR1 DFQATT and CDR2 SNEGSKA (reference sequence). The V gene lost 5 bases and the J gene lost 2 bases, with 22 bases spanning the gap. The CDR3 spans 17 residues. CDR3 region: CSAADVGSGLPYNEQFF. The CDR3 coding sequence is TGCAGTGCTGCCGACGTGGGGAGCGGGCTCCCCTACAATGAGCAGTTCTTC.

The CDR3 DNA is TGCAGCGTTGATTCGTCAGGGGGCTTGAATGAGCAGTTCTTC. It yields the protein CSVDSSGGLNEQFF. The chain is built from TRBV29-1 and TRBJ2-1; 8 bases map to TRBD1. CDR1 is SQVTM, CDR2 ANQGSEA, per germline. The CDR3 contains 14 residues. V lost 3 bases and J lost 7; bases outside the gene matches: 8.

This sequence joins TRBV27 and TRBJ2-1; 16 positions match TRBD2. Germline lookup yields CDR1 MNHEY and CDR2 SMNVEV (reference sequence). The CDR3 consists of 18 residues. V shed 5 bases, J shed 3 bases, and the junction held 7 bases outside the gene matches. Here the CDR3 reads CASSPGTSGGAFYNEQFF. For the CDR3, the DNA is TGTGCCAGCAGTCCTGGGACTAGCGGGGGGGCCTTCTACAATGAGCAGTTCTTC.

CDR3 loop: CASSLGQTSNQPQHF. As DNA, the CDR3 is TGTGCCAGCAGCTTAGGGCAGACGAGCAATCAGCCCCAGCATTTT. This sequence joins TRBV7-2 and TRBJ1-5, with D hard to call. The CDR3 consists of 15 residues. The germline gives CDR1 SGHTA, CDR2 FQGNSA. The germline V and J ends were trimmed by 1 base and 1 base, with 8 bases remaining between them.

The DNA of the CDR3 is TGTGCCAGCAGCCAAGAGAGAGGAGAGCGGGCTAACCCGAACACCGGGGAGCTGTTTTTT. Translating it yields CASSQERGERANPNTGELFF. V is TRBV14 and J is TRBJ2-2; D possibly corresponds to TRBD2 (6 bases). The V and J ends lost 0 bases and 0 bases respectively, with 20 bases between them. Per the germline V gene, CDR1 is SGHDN and CDR2 is FVKESK. The CDR3 is 20 residues long.

V and J are TRBV29-1 and TRBJ1-1, with 9 bases lining up with TRBD1. This CDR3 has 13 residues. Germline lookup yields CDR1 SQVTM and CDR2 ANQGSEA. Trimming cost V 7 bases and J 4 bases; bases outside gene matches: 7. The CDR3 loop is CSASQGAATEAFF. CDR3 bases: TGCAGCGCCTCACAGGGGGCGGCCACTGAAGCTTTCTTT. Filled out from reference TRBV29-1 and TRBJ1-1, the complete variable domain reads SAVISQKPSRDICQRGTSLTIQCQVDSQVTMMFWYRQQPGQSLTLIATANQGSEATYESGFVIDKFPISRPNLTFSTLTVSNMSPEDSSIYLCSASQGAATEAFFGQGTRLTVV.

This clonotype was detected only a few times. The chain uses TRBV18 and TRBJ2-1; TRBD2 agrees at 8 bases. Trimming at V came to 2 bases and at J to 3 bases, leaving 6 bases not matched to a gene. The CDR3 consists of 16 residues. Germline V gene data show CDR1 as KGHSH and CDR2 as LQKENI. CDR3 nucleotide sequence: TGTGCCAGCTCACCATCGAGCGGGAGCCACTACAATGAGCAGTTCTTC. Protein product: CASSPSSGSHYNEQFF.

This clonotype was seen many times. The chain combines TRBV21-1 with TRBJ1-2; the D call TRBD1 from the table was never checked on the DNA. TRBV21-1 is tagged as a pseudogene. The CDR3 sequence is 15 residues long. The CDR3 DNA follows: TGTGCCAGCCTCAACGGGACAGGTTGGACCTATGGCTACACCTTC. This encodes CASLNGTGWTYGYTF.

This clonotype occurred a few times. The chain joins TRBV24-1 to TRBJ2-3; TRBD1 aligns across 8 bases. CDR1 is KGHDR and CDR2 is SFDVKD in the germline V gene. J lost 6 bases, V lost 5 bases, and 9 bases had no gene match. CDR3 length equals 15 residues. The CDR3 DNA follows: TGTGCCACCAGTGGGGGACAGGAGGAGGCGGATACGCAGTATTTT. It encodes CATSGGQEEADTQYF.

The V gene is TRBV3-1, the J gene TRBJ2-7; 7 bases align to TRBD2. V trimming: 4 bases; J trimming: 0 bases; junction bases outside the gene matches: 9. From germline, CDR1 is LGHDT and CDR2 YNNKEL (reference sequence). This CDR3 region has 16 residues. CDR3 sequence (DNA): TGTGCCAGCAGCCCGGGACCAGCGGGGAACTCCTACGAGCAGTACTTC. This translates into CASSPGPAGNSYEQYF.

This clonotype was found a few times. V usage is TRBV18 and J usage is TRBJ2-7, with 7 nucleotides matching TRBD2. The CDR3 contains 16 residues. V shed 3 bases and J 1 base; nucleotides not matched to a gene: 9. Germline V gene lookup returns CDR1 KGHSH and CDR2 LQKENI. The CDR3 protein is CASSPNGLDTSYEQYF. The CDR3 bases are TGTGCCAGCTCACCTAATGGACTAGATACATCCTACGAGCAGTACTTC.

J is TRBJ2-5 and V is TRBV5-1; 8 bases align to TRBD2. Unmatched junction bases numbered 12, after V lost 3 bases and J lost 2 bases. Germline V gene lookup returns CDR1 SGHRS and CDR2 YFSETQ. The CDR3 covers 17 residues. In DNA form, the CDR3 reads TGCGCCAGCAGCTGGAGGGTTGGTAGCGGGGAACAAGAGACCCAGTACTTC. Protein product: CASSWRVGSGEQETQYF. The complete variable domain, with remaining parts taken from reference TRBV5-1 and TRBJ2-5, reads KAGVTQTPRYLIKTRGQQVTLSCSPISGHRSVSWYQQTPGQGLQFLFEYFSETQRNKGNFPGRFSGRQFSNSRSEMNVSTLELGDSALYLCASSWRVGSGEQETQYFGPGTRLLVL.

This clonotype was seen more than once but under ten times. The chain couples TRBV4-2 to TRBJ1-1; a weak D match, TRBD1 (6 bases). This CDR3 has 15 residues. Germline assignment: CDR1 LGHNA and CDR2 YNFKEQ. V dropped 0 bases and J dropped 0 bases, with 8 bases sitting between them. This CDR3 reads CASSQEQGMNTEAFF. CDR3 DNA: TGTGCCAGCAGCCAAGAACAGGGAATGAACACTGAAGCTTTCTTT.

There are a few counts of this clonotype. J is TRBJ1-4 and V is TRBV12-3 or TRBV12-4; the match to TRBD1 covers 8 bases. The CDR3 has 18 residues. The V gene end was trimmed by 6 bases and the J gene end by 7 bases; junction bases not matched to a gene: 19. This CDR3 is CASSPRQGPQSGSEKLFF. The CDR3 nucleotides are TGTGCCAGCAGCCCTAGACAGGGGCCCCAGTCTGGTAGTGAAAAACTGTTTTTT.